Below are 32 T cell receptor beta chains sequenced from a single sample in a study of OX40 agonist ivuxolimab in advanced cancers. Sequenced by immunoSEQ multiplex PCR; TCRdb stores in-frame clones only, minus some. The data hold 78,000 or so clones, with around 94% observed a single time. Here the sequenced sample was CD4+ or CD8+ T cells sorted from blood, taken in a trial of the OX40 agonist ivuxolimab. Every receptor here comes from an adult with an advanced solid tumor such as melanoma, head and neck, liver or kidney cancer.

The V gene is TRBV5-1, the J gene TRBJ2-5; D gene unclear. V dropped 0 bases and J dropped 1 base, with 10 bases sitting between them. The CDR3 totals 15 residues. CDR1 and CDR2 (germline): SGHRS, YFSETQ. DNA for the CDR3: TGCGCCAGCAGCTTGGCCGGCAATCTCCAAGAGACCCAGTACTTC. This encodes CASSLAGNLQETQYF. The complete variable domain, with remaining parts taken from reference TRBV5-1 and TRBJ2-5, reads KAGVTQTPRYLIKTRGQQVTLSCSPISGHRSVSWYQQTPGQGLQFLFEYFSETQRNKGNFPGRFSGRQFSNSRSEMNVSTLELGDSALYLCASSLAGNLQETQYFGPGTRLLVL.

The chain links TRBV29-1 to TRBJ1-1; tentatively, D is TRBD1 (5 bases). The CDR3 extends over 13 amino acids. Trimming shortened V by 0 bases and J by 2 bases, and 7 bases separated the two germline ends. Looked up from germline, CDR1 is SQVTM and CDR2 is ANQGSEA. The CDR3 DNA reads TGCAGCGTTGAAGAACAGGTTAACACTGAAGCTTTCTTT. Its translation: CSVEEQVNTEAFF.

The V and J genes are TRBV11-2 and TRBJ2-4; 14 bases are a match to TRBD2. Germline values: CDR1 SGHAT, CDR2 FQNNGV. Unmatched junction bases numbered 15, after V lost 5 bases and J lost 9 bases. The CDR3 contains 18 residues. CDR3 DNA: TGTGCCAGCAGCCCACGACTAGCGGGGGGGCCGGAAAGAATCATTCAGTACTTC. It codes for CASSPRLAGGPERIIQYF.

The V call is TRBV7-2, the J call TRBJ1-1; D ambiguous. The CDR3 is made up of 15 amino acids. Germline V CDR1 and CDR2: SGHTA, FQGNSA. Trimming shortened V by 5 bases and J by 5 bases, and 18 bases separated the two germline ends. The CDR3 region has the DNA TGTGCCAGCAGCCCTAATCGGCGGGATCTGACTGAAGCTTTCTTT. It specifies CASSPNRRDLTEAFF.

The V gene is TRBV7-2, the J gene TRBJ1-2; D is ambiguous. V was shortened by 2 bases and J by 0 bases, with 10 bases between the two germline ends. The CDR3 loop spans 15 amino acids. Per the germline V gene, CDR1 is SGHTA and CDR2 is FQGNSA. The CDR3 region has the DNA TGTGCCAGCAGCTTAAGATCCGGGTCTAACTATGGCTACACCTTC. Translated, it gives CASSLRSGSNYGYTF. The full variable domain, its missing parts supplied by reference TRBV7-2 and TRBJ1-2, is GAGVSQSPSNKVTEKGKDVELRCDPISGHTALYWYRQSLGQGLEFLIYFQGNSAPDKSGLPSDRFSAERTGGSVSTLTIQRTQQEDSAVYLCASSLRSGSNYGYTFGSGTRLTVV.

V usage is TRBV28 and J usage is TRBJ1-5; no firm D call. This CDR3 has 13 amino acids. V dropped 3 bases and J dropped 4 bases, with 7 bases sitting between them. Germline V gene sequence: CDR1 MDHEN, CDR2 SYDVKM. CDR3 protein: CASSFDDNQPQHF. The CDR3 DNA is TGTGCCAGCAGTTTTGATGATAATCAGCCCCAGCATTTT.

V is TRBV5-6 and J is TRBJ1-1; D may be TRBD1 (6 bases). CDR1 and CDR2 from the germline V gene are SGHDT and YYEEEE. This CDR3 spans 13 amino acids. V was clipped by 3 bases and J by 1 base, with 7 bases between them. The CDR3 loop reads CASSWGPNTEAFF. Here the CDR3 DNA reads TGTGCCAGCAGCTGGGGGCCGAACACTGAAGCTTTCTTT.

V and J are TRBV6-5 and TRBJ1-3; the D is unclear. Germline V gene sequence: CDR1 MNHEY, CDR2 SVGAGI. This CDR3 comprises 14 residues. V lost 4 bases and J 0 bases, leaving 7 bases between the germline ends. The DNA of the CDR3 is TGTGCCAGCAGTTTGGGCCACTCTGGAAACACCATATATTTT. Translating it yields CASSLGHSGNTIYF.

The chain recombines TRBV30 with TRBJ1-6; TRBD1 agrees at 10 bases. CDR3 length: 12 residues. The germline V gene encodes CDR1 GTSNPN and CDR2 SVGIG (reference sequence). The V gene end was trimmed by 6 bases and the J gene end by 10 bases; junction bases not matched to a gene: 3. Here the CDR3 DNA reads TGTGCCTGCGGACAGGGGGGCTCACCCCTCCACTTT. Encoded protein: CACGQGGSPLHF.

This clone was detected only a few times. The CDR3 DNA sequence: TGCGCCAGCAGCTTGCGGCAGAACACTGAAGCTTTCTTT. Translated, it gives CASSLRQNTEAFF. The J gene is TRBJ1-1, the V gene TRBV5-1; D ambiguous. CDR1 SGHRS and CDR2 YFSETQ come from the germline V gene. Trimming removed 1 base from V and 1 base from J, with 5 bases in between. The CDR3 runs 13 residues. The full variable domain, with the rest looked up from reference TRBV5-1 and TRBJ1-1, is KAGVTQTPRYLIKTRGQQVTLSCSPISGHRSVSWYQQTPGQGLQFLFEYFSETQRNKGNFPGRFSGRQFSNSRSEMNVSTLELGDSALYLCASSLRQNTEAFFGQGTRLTVV.

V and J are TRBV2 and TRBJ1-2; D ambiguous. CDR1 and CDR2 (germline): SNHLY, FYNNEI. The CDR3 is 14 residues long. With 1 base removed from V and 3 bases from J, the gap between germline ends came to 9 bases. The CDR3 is CASSEGVLDYGYTF. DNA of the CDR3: TGTGCCAGCAGTGAAGGGGTTTTAGACTATGGCTACACCTTC.

CDR3 sequence (DNA): TGCGCCAGCAGCAGTCAGGGTGACACTGAAGCTTTCTTT. It specifies CASSSQGDTEAFF. This chain connects TRBV5-1 to TRBJ1-1, with D perhaps TRBD1 (5 bases). V gave up 4 bases and J gave up 3 bases, with 10 bases separating them. CDR3 length equals 13 residues. Germline CDR1 SGHRS, CDR2 YFSETQ.

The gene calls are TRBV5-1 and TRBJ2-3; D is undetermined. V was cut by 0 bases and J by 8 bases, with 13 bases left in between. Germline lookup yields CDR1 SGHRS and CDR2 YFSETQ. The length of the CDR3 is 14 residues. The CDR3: CASSLGGSLGTQYF. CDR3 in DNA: TGCGCCAGCAGCTTGGGGGGATCCCTTGGTACGCAGTATTTT.

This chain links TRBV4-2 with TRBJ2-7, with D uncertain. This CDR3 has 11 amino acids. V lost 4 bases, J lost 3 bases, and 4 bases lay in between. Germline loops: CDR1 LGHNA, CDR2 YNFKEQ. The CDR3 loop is CASSRNYEQYF. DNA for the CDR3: TGTGCCAGCAGCCGAAACTACGAGCAGTACTTC.

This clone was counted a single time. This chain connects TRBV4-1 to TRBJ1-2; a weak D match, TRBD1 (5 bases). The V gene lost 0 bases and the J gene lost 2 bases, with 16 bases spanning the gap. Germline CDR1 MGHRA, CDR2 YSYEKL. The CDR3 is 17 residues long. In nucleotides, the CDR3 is TGCGCCAGCAGCCAAGATTCTGTTGGGGGTTGGAACTATGGCTACACCTTC. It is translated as CASSQDSVGGWNYGYTF.

As DNA, the CDR3 is TGCGCCAGCAGCGCCGGACAGGCCAGTGAAAAACTGTTTTTT. Translation gives CASSAGQASEKLFF. The chain carries TRBV10-2 and TRBJ1-4, with 7 bases identical to TRBD1. Germline V gene lookup returns CDR1 WSHSY and CDR2 SAAADI. This CDR3 contains 14 residues. The V and J ends lost 6 bases and 7 bases, in that order; junction bases with no gene match: 8.

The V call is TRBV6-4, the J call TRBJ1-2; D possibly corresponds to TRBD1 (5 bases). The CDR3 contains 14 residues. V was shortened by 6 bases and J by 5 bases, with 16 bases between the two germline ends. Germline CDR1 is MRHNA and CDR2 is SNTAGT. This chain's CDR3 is CASRRDGSVYGYTF. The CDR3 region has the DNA TGTGCCAGCAGGCGGGACGGCTCAGTTTATGGCTACACCTTC.

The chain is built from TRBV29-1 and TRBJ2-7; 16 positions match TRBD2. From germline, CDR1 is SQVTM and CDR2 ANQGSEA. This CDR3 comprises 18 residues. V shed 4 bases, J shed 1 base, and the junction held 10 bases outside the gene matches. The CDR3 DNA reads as TGCAGCGTTGTGGGCCCGGGACTAGCGGGAGGGCATTCCTACGAGCAGTACTTC. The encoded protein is CSVVGPGLAGGHSYEQYF.

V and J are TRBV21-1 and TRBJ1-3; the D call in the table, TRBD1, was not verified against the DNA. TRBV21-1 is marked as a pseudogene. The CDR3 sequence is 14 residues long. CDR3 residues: CASSKQGPGNTIYF. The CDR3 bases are TGTGCCAGCAGCAAACAGGGTCCTGGAAACACCATATATTTT.

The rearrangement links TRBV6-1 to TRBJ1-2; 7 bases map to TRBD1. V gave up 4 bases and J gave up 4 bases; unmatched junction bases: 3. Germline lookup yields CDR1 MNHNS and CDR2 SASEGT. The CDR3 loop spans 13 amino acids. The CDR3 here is CASSVGQVYGYTF. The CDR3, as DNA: TGTGCCAGCAGTGTAGGACAGGTCTATGGCTACACCTTC.

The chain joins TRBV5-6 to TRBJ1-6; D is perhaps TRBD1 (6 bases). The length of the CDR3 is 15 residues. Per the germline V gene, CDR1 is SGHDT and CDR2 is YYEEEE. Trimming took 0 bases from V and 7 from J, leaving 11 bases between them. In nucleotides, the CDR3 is TGTGCCAGCAGCTTGGTGGCAGGGGCAAATTCACCCCTCCACTTT. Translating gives CASSLVAGANSPLHF.

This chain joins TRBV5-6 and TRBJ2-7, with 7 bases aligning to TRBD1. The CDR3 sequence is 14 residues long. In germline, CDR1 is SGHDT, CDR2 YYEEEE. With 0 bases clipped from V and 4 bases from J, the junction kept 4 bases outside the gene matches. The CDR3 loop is CASSLGQGRYEQYF. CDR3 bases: TGTGCCAGCAGCTTGGGACAGGGTAGGTACGAGCAGTACTTC.

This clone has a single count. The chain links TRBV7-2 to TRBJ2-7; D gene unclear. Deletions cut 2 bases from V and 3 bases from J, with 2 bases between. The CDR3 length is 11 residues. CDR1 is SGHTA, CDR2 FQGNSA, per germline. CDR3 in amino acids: CASSLNYEQYF. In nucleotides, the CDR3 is TGTGCCAGCAGCTTAAACTACGAGCAGTACTTC.

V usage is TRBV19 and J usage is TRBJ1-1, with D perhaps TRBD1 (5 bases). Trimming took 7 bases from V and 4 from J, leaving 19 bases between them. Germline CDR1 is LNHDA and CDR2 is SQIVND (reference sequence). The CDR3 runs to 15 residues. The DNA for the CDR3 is TGTGCCAGTACCCTCCGGGCCCGGGGGAGCACTGAAGCTTTCTTT. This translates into CASTLRARGSTEAFF.

As DNA, the CDR3 is TGTGCCAGCAGTTCCGCCCGACTGAATCGCCCCTACGAGCAGTACTTC. Protein product: CASSSARLNRPYEQYF. The chain employs TRBV28 and TRBJ2-7; D call uncertain. V gave up 4 bases and J gave up 2 bases, with 18 bases separating them. Germline V gene data show CDR1 as MDHEN and CDR2 as SYDVKM. This CDR3 has 16 amino acids.

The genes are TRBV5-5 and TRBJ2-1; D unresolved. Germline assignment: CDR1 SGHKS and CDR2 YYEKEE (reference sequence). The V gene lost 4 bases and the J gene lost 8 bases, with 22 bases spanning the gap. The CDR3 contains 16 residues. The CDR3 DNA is TGTGCCAGCAGCCCAAGAACACCCACCCACCCCGATGAGCAGTTCTTC. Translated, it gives CASSPRTPTHPDEQFF.

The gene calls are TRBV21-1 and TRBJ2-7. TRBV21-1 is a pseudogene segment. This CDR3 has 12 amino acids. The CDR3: CASSIQGYEQYF. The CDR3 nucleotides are TGTGCCAGCAGCATTCAAGGTTACGAGCAGTACTTC.

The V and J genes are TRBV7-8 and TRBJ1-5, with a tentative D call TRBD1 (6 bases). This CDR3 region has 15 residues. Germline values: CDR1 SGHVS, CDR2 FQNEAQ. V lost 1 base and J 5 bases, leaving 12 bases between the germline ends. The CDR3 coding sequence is TGTGCCAGCAGCTTAGACGGGGAGGGGGATCAGCCCCAGCATTTT. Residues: CASSLDGEGDQPQHF.

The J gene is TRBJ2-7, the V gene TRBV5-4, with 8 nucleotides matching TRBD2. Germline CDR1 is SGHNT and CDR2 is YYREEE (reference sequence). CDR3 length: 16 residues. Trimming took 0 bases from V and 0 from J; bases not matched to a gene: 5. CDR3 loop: CASSLASGSPSYEQYF. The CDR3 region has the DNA TGTGCCAGCAGCTTGGCTAGCGGGTCCCCCTCCTACGAGCAGTACTTC.

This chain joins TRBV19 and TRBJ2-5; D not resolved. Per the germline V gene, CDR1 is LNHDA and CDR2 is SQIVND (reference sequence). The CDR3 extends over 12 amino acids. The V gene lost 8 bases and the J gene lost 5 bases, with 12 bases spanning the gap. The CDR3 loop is CASGKGWETQYF. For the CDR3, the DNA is TGTGCCAGTGGTAAGGGATGGGAGACCCAGTACTTC.

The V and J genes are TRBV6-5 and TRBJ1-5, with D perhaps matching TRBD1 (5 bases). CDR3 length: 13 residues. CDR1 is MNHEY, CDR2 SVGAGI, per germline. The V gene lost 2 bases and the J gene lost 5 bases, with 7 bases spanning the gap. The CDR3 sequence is CASSYRGDQPQHF. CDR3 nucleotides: TGTGCCAGCAGTTACCGGGGGGATCAGCCCCAGCATTTT.

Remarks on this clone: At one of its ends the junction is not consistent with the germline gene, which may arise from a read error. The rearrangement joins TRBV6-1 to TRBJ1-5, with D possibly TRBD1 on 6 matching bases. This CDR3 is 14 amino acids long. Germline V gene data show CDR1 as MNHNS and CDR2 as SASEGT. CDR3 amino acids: CASSGQVFNQPQHF. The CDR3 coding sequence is TGTGCCAGCAGTGGACAGGTATTCAATCAACCCCAGCATTTT.